Reported below is one TCR beta chain. The data originate from a study of T-cell reconstitution after alpha-beta-depleted transplantation in children. This sample's TCRbeta library carried unique molecular identifier barcodes. TCRdb re-called the PCR reads with MiXCR, one entry per CDR3 protein. This table holds about 440,000 distinct CDR3 sequences, around 46% found once. Germline CDR1 reads SGHTA; CDR2 reads FQGNSA. The CDR3 covers 13 residues. V lost 5 bases to trimming and J lost 6 bases; unmatched junction nucleotides: 3. The chain is built from TRBV7-2 and TRBJ1-5, with 8 positions matching TRBD1. This TCR derives from a girl aged 2 to 9 with aplastic anemia, due to receive a stem cell transplant. The sample consisted of PBMCs, taken before TCRalphabeta/CD19-depleted stem cell transplant. Written as DNA, the CDR3 is TGTGCCAGCAGCCGCGACAGGGGTCAGCCCCAGCATTTT. Translation gives CASSRDRGQPQHF.